The sequence of this T cell receptor beta chain was determined in a study of CD8 T cells in Susac syndrome. CDR3 length: 16 amino acids. Germline loops: CDR1 MDHEN, CDR2 SYDVKM. Trimming at V came to 3 bases and at J to 3 bases, leaving 5 bases not matched to a gene. When the RNA was reverse transcribed, random hexamers were used with an input of roughly 0.45 to 1 ug. TCRdb redid the calling of the immunoSEQ multiplex PCR reads with MiXCR, one entry per CDR3 protein. The sample consists of under 200,000 distinct CDR3 sequences, approximately 95% of them appearing once. This TCR derives from a human donor with multiple sclerosis. This chain uses TRBV28 with TRBJ2-5; 12 bases are shared with TRBD1. Specimen: CD8+ T cells from PBMCs. DNA for the CDR3: TGTGCCAGCAGTTTTGGGACAGGGGGCTCGGAAGAGACCCAGTACTTC. Its translation: CASSFGTGGSEETQYF.